The 32 T cell receptor beta chains given below trace back to one sample, sequenced in a study of OX40 agonist ivuxolimab in advanced cancers. Libraries were made using the immunoSEQ multiplex PCR assay. Here the immuneACCESS table is served through TCRdb, limited to in-frame sequences with V and J called. Missing clones are a known gap in these copies; in checked studies unresolved V genes cover under half, and the rest lacks a known reason. This sample has about 91,000 clones in its table, and 84% of those were observed once. The biggest ten clones account for 0.95% to 1.2% of the sample. Source: CD4+ or CD8+ T cells sorted from blood, taken in a trial of the OX40 agonist ivuxolimab. The receptors originated from an adult with an advanced solid tumor such as melanoma, head and neck, liver or kidney cancer.

This clone was detected once. The chain uses TRBV19 and TRBJ1-6; 7 bases line up with TRBD1. This CDR3 has 17 residues. CDR1 is LNHDA, CDR2 SQIVND, per germline (reference sequence). J lost 7 bases, V lost 0 bases, and 9 bases had no gene match. The CDR3 nucleotides read TGTGCCAGTAGTATAGAGCGGAACAGGGGAGTGAATTCACCCCTCCACTTT. It specifies CASSIERNRGVNSPLHF.

The chain carries TRBV19 and TRBJ1-2; tentative D call: TRBD1 (6 bases). This CDR3 spans 17 amino acids. V lost 3 bases and J 10 bases, leaving 27 bases between the germline ends. Germline lookup yields CDR1 LNHDA and CDR2 SQIVND (reference sequence). The DNA for the CDR3 is TGTGCCAGTAGTATCAGCCCTCCAACAGGGCCTTCTAGTTCCTACACCTTC. This sequence encodes CASSISPPTGPSSSYTF.

The chain combines TRBV5-6 with TRBJ2-1, with TRBD1 identical over 12 bases. V lost 4 bases to trimming and J lost 7 bases; unmatched junction nucleotides: 6. The CDR3 spans 15 residues. Per the germline V gene, CDR1 is SGHDT and CDR2 is YYEEEE. The CDR3, as DNA: TGTGCCAGCAGCCTCCCGGGACAGGGGGCAAATGAGCAGTTCTTC. Protein sequence: CASSLPGQGANEQFF.

This sequence joins TRBV27 and TRBJ2-3; a weak D match, TRBD2 (6 bases). Trimming stripped 2 bases from V and 4 bases from J, with 19 bases between. Germline assignment: CDR1 MNHEY and CDR2 SMNVEV (reference sequence). CDR3 length: 17 amino acids. CDR3 nucleotide sequence: TGTGCCAGCAGTTTAAAGGTGGGACTGAGTGCGGCAGATACGCAGTATTTT. Amino acids: CASSLKVGLSAADTQYF.

This chain connects TRBV6-6 to TRBJ2-2, with TRBD2 identical over 7 bases. The germline CDR1 and CDR2 sequences are MNHNY and SVGAGI (reference sequence). The CDR3 has 15 amino acids. V was clipped by 6 bases and J by 0 bases; unmatched bases: 4. The DNA for the CDR3 is TGTGCCAGCAGGGGGGGGACCGCGAACACCGGGGAGCTGTTTTTT. This sequence encodes CASRGGTANTGELFF.

This chain links TRBV6-1 with TRBJ2-1; possibly TRBD2 for D (5 bases). Trimming shortened V by 1 base and J by 3 bases, and 13 bases separated the two germline ends. This CDR3 comprises 16 residues. Germline lookup yields CDR1 MNHNS and CDR2 SASEGT. The CDR3 bases are TGTGCCAGCAGTGAAGGAGGGAAACGACTCTACAATGAGCAGTTCTTC. It yields the protein CASSEGGKRLYNEQFF.

This clone was picked up one time. This chain joins TRBV30 and TRBJ1-1; TRBD1 matches 10 bases. Trimming removed 2 bases from V and 1 base from J; junction bases left unmatched: 4. The germline V gene encodes CDR1 GTSNPN and CDR2 SVGIG (reference sequence). The CDR3 runs to 15 residues. The CDR3 nucleotides read TGTGCCTGGAGTTCTCGGGACAGGGGGAACACTGAAGCTTTCTTT. Protein: CAWSSRDRGNTEAFF.

The rearrangement joins TRBV6-1 to TRBJ1-1, with 8 bases that match TRBD1. The J segment lost 5 bases and the V segment lost 4 bases, leaving 15 bases of the junction unmatched. The germline V gene encodes CDR1 MNHNS and CDR2 SASEGT. The CDR3 has 17 residues. The chain's CDR3 is CASSARQGITIITEAFF. The CDR3 coding sequence is TGTGCCAGCAGTGCCCGACAGGGGATAACCATAATAACTGAAGCTTTCTTT.

This clone was recorded only once. The chain has TRBV10-3 and TRBJ2-1, with D maybe TRBD2 (6 bases). Looked up from germline, CDR1 is ENHRY and CDR2 is SYGVKD. V was shortened by 2 bases and J by 8 bases, with 16 bases between the two germline ends. CDR3 size: 15 residues. CDR3 coding DNA: TGTGCCATCAGTGAGGCTAGGGCTAGCGTCGATGAGCAGTTCTTC. This translates into CAISEARASVDEQFF.

The CDR3 loop reads CASSQDKGPYGYTF. As DNA, the CDR3 is TGCGCCAGCAGCCAAGATAAGGGACCCTATGGCTACACCTTC. The J gene is TRBJ1-2, the V gene TRBV4-3, with D maybe TRBD1 (5 bases). The length of the CDR3 is 14 residues. The germline gives CDR1 LGHNA, CDR2 YSLEER. The V gene lost 0 bases and the J gene lost 4 bases, with 9 bases spanning the gap.

The CDR3 DNA reads TGTGCCCACAGGGGTGCTAGGCTCGGGGAGCAGTACGTC. Protein product: CAHRGARLGEQYV. The V gene is TRBV2, the J gene TRBJ2-7, with 7 positions matching TRBD1. In germline, CDR1 is SNHLY, CDR2 FYNNEI. V lost 11 bases and J lost 7; bases outside the gene matches: 14. The CDR3 length is 13 residues.

The V call is TRBV5-4, the J call TRBJ2-2; D is possibly TRBD2 (7 bases). Germline CDR1 SGHNT, CDR2 YYREEE (reference sequence). Trimming removed 2 bases at V and 4 bases at J, with 12 bases between. This CDR3 has 15 amino acids. The CDR3 sequence is CASSLGGAFTGELFF. The CDR3 nucleotides are TGTGCCAGCAGCTTAGGGGGGGCTTTCACCGGGGAGCTGTTTTTT.

The chain combines TRBV28 with TRBJ1-2; D uncertain. Germline V gene lookup returns CDR1 MDHEN and CDR2 SYDVKM. Trimming removed 8 bases at V and 4 bases at J, with 11 bases between. The CDR3 has 12 residues. CDR3 nucleotide sequence: TGTGCCAGCCGAACCGATGTCTATGGCTACACCTTC. Translated, it gives CASRTDVYGYTF.

The genes are TRBV6-1 and TRBJ2-2; no definite D call. Trimming removed 2 bases from V and 5 bases from J, with 9 bases in between. Germline CDR1 is MNHNS and CDR2 is SASEGT. The CDR3 runs 14 residues. The CDR3 region has the DNA TGTGCCAGCAGTGAAATTGCTGAAACCGGGGAGCTGTTTTTT. Its protein is CASSEIAETGELFF.

V gene TRBV6-5 combines with J gene TRBJ1-2; the match to TRBD1 covers 9 bases. The CDR3 is made up of 15 amino acids. Looked up from germline, CDR1 is MNHEY and CDR2 is SVGAGI. J was trimmed by 7 bases and V by 6 bases; bases with no gene match: 12. CDR3 in DNA: TGTGCCAGCAGACGCGGACAGGGGCCTTTATTTGGCTACACCTTC. This sequence encodes CASRRGQGPLFGYTF.

This chain connects TRBV6-1 to TRBJ2-5; D is perhaps TRBD1 (6 bases). The length of the CDR3 is 13 residues. Trimming left V 11 bases short and J 2 bases short, with 15 bases between. CDR1 is MNHNS and CDR2 is SASEGT in the germline V gene. CDR3 nucleotides: TGTGCCTGTCGGAAGGGGGTACAAGAGACCCAGTACTTC. Translated, it gives CACRKGVQETQYF.

V and J are TRBV19 and TRBJ1-4; D call uncertain. Trimming cost V 3 bases and J 0 bases, with 14 bases left between them. The CDR3 extends over 17 amino acids. Germline CDR1 reads LNHDA; CDR2 reads SQIVND (reference sequence). The CDR3 reads CASSMSGIAATNEKLFF. CDR3 sequence (DNA): TGTGCCAGTAGTATGTCAGGAATTGCTGCAACTAATGAAAAACTGTTTTTT. Full variable domain (missing parts from reference TRBV19 and TRBJ1-4): DGGITQSPKYLFRKEGQNVTLSCEQNLNHDAMYWYRQDPGQGLRLIYYSQIVNDFQKGDIAEGYSVSREKKESFPLTVTSAQKNPTAFYLCASSMSGIAATNEKLFFGSGTQLSVL.

This clone has more than one count but fewer than ten. Different DNA sequences within this sample yield the same CDR3. J is TRBJ2-5 and V is TRBV18; TRBD1 might be the D (6 bases). The CDR3 sequence is 13 residues long. Trimming removed 5 bases from V and 7 bases from J, with 14 bases in between. From germline, CDR1 is KGHSH and CDR2 LQKENI. CDR3 sequence reads: CASSMQGSGTQYF. CDR3 sequence (DNA): TGTGCCAGCTCAATGCAGGGGTCAGGGACCCAGTACTTC.

This rearrangement joins TRBV18 to TRBJ2-2, with 7 positions matching TRBD1. This CDR3 contains 15 residues. Germline V CDR1 and CDR2: KGHSH, LQKENI. With V trimmed by 3 bases and J by 5 bases, 6 bases remained unmatched. For the CDR3, the DNA is TGTGCCAGCTCACCGACAGGGCTGGGTACCGGGGAGCTGTTTTTT. It codes for CASSPTGLGTGELFF.

CDR3 in amino acids: CASSPGTSPNEKLFF. DNA of the CDR3: TGTGCCAGCTCACCCGGGACGAGTCCTAATGAAAAACTGTTTTTT. The chain combines TRBV18 with TRBJ1-4; D perhaps matches TRBD1 (5 bases). CDR3 length: 15 amino acids. Germline values: CDR1 KGHSH, CDR2 LQKENI. The germline V and J ends were trimmed by 3 bases and 3 bases, with 11 bases remaining between them.

V and J are TRBV4-2 and TRBJ2-2, with D possibly being TRBD1 or TRBD2 (5 bases each). The V and J ends lost 0 bases and 0 bases respectively, with 14 bases between them. This CDR3 has 18 residues. Germline V gene lookup returns CDR1 LGHNA and CDR2 YNFKEQ. The CDR3 loop reads CASSQDLRGSANTGELFF. As DNA, the CDR3 is TGTGCCAGCAGCCAAGATTTACGGGGCAGCGCGAACACCGGGGAGCTGTTTTTT.

This clone was seen a single time. The rearrangement joins TRBV5-1 to TRBJ2-4; D not resolved. Deletions cut 1 base from V and 2 bases from J, with 7 bases between. This CDR3 contains 14 residues. Germline V lookup: CDR1 SGHRS, CDR2 YFSETQ. The CDR3 DNA follows: TGCGCCAGCAGCTTGAGGTTAACCAAAAACATTCAGTACTTC. Translating it yields CASSLRLTKNIQYF.

The V call is TRBV7-2, the J call TRBJ2-7, with a weak D call TRBD1 (6 bases). The germline V gene has CDR1 SGHTA and CDR2 FQGNSA. V was clipped by 5 bases and J by 5 bases, with 19 bases between them. The CDR3 consists of 15 residues. As DNA, the CDR3 is TGTGCCAGCAGCCCCAAGCCAGGGGAGTACCACGAGCAGTACTTC. Encoded protein: CASSPKPGEYHEQYF. Drawing the rest from reference TRBV7-2 and TRBJ2-7, the complete variable domain is GAGVSQSPSNKVTEKGKDVELRCDPISGHTALYWYRQSLGQGLEFLIYFQGNSAPDKSGLPSDRFSAERTGGSVSTLTIQRTQQEDSAVYLCASSPKPGEYHEQYFGPGTRLTVT.

The rearrangement uses TRBV5-5 and TRBJ2-7; D might be TRBD2 (6 bases). The germline V and J ends were trimmed by 1 base and 4 bases, with 15 bases remaining between them. This CDR3 contains 15 residues. Per germline, CDR1 SGHKS and CDR2 YYEKEE (reference sequence). The CDR3 reads CASSLTAGGQYEQYV. The CDR3 bases are TGTGCCAGCAGCTTGACGGCAGGAGGGCAATACGAGCAGTACGTC.

CDR3 sequence: CASSLRLMGREVTGELFF. DNA of the CDR3: TGTGCCAGCAGTTTAAGATTAATGGGCAGGGAAGTCACCGGGGAGCTGTTTTTT. This chain connects TRBV27 to TRBJ2-2, with a possible D match to TRBD1 (5 bases). Deletions cut 2 bases from V and 4 bases from J, with 20 bases between. The CDR3 has 18 amino acids. From germline, CDR1 is MNHEY and CDR2 SMNVEV (reference sequence).

The chain carries TRBV7-9 and TRBJ1-5; tentatively, D is TRBD1 (5 bases). Trimming removed 5 bases from V and 2 bases from J, with 7 bases in between. Per the germline V gene, CDR1 is SEHNR and CDR2 is FQNEAQ (reference sequence). CDR3 size: 13 residues. CDR3 sequence reads: CASSQQGNQPQHF. The CDR3 nucleotides read TGTGCCAGCAGCCAACAGGGCAATCAGCCCCAGCATTTT.

This chain connects TRBV7-2 to TRBJ2-1; TRBD2 might be the D (5 bases). Between the trimmed V and J ends, which lost 0 bases and 1 base, there was a span of 10 bases. CDR1 SGHTA and CDR2 FQGNSA come from the germline V gene. The CDR3 is 16 residues long. This chain's CDR3 is CASSLAGGLSYNEQFF. The CDR3 DNA reads TGTGCCAGCAGCTTAGCGGGCGGGCTGTCCTACAATGAGCAGTTCTTC.

J is TRBJ2-7 and V is TRBV18, with D hard to call. The germline V gene encodes CDR1 KGHSH and CDR2 LQKENI. The CDR3 length is 13 residues. Trimming removed 4 bases at V and 0 bases at J, with 7 bases between. CDR3 sequence reads: CASSLGDSYEQYF. CDR3 nucleotide sequence: TGTGCCAGCTCACTCGGTGACTCCTACGAGCAGTACTTC.

V usage is TRBV7-2 and J usage is TRBJ2-3; D not certain. CDR3 length equals 14 residues. Trimming shortened V by 1 base and J by 3 bases, and 8 bases separated the two germline ends. CDR1 is SGHTA and CDR2 is FQGNSA in the germline V gene. CDR3 loop: CASSLEKGTDTQYF. CDR3 coding DNA: TGTGCCAGCAGCTTAGAAAAAGGGACAGATACGCAGTATTTT.

This clone was seen once. V usage is TRBV5-1 and J usage is TRBJ2-5, with a possible D match to TRBD2 (5 bases). V was trimmed by 4 bases and J by 4 bases, leaving 14 bases between them. In germline, CDR1 is SGHRS, CDR2 YFSETQ. The CDR3 has 14 amino acids. CDR3 residues: CASSRDTRGETQYF. The CDR3 coding sequence is TGCGCCAGCAGCCGGGATACCCGGGGAGAGACCCAGTACTTC.

The V and J genes are TRBV19 and TRBJ2-2, with 7 bases matching TRBD2. There are 13 residues in the CDR3. Trimming took 0 bases from V and 15 from J; bases not matched to a gene: 7. CDR1 and CDR2 from the germline V gene are LNHDA and SQIVND (reference sequence). CDR3 protein: CASSIDRARGVFF. The CDR3 nucleotides are TGTGCCAGTAGTATAGATCGTGCCCGGGGGGTGTTTTTT.

This chain joins TRBV4-3 and TRBJ1-1, with no clear D. This CDR3 comprises 14 residues. The V end lost 0 bases, the J end lost 5 bases, and 10 bases lay between the germline ends. CDR1 is LGHNA, CDR2 YSLEER, per germline. The DNA for the CDR3 is TGCGCCAGCAGCCAAGATCTTTCTGGGACTGAAGCTTTCTTT. Protein sequence: CASSQDLSGTEAFF.